This TCR beta chain was profiled in a study of cytomegalovirus exposure and HLA in healthy donors. The study ran its PCR with 60 Vbeta and 13 Jbeta primers. The repertoire was sequenced with immunoSEQ multiplex PCR; TCRdb's copy has only in-frame clones and lacks some. The sample includes more than 85,000 clones, 75% to 80% of them seen just once. Sequencing used PBMCs. The clonotype originates from a male donor in good health and CMV-seropositive.

The CDR3 DNA sequence: TGCGCCAGCAGCCAAGATATTCAGGGTGTGAACTATGGCTACACCTTC. Protein product: CASSQDIQGVNYGYTF. This sequence joins TRBV4-3 and TRBJ1-2, with a tentative D call TRBD1 (5 bases). V lost 0 bases, J lost 2 bases, and 13 bases lay in between. From germline, CDR1 is LGHNA and CDR2 YSLEER. The CDR3 totals 16 residues.